The clone carrying this TCR beta chain was detected once. With 1 base removed from V and 4 bases from J, the gap between germline ends came to 22 bases. Looked up from germline, CDR1 is MNHNS and CDR2 is SASEGT. The CDR3 has 18 residues. This sample was taken from a study of blood T cells in healthy people across ages. Sample-barcoded 5' priming and a J-beta primer mix drove a second PCR of 7 to 11 cycles. From the 5' RACE reads, TCRdb called clonotypes with MiXCR, one entry per CDR3 protein. The sample holds over 950,000 distinct CDR3 sequences, 35% to 45% seen once. The V call is TRBV6-1, the J call TRBJ1-2; unclear D gene. The receptor was isolated from a man in his late teens or twenties in good health. Sequencing used blood. Written as DNA, the CDR3 is TGTGCCAGCAGTGAAGAAATAGGGTCAGGAGGCGCGATCTATGGCTACACCTTC. It encodes CASSEEIGSGGAIYGYTF.